Sequencing of this TCR beta chain was carried out in a study of blood T cell repertoires in COVID-19. At the level of the study: Samples came from the United States, Italy and Spain, spanning acute and convalescent COVID-19. Sources were T cells, B-cell-depleted T cells, or PBMCs; the material itself was cDNA or gDNA.

V lost 9 bases, J lost 2 bases, and 11 bases lay in between. Germline-derived CDR1 and CDR2 are LNHDA and SQIVND (reference sequence). The CDR3 is made up of 12 amino acids. Original handling: Amplified reference gene primers provided the basis for estimating nucleated cell counts. Profiled with immunoSEQ multiplex PCR; TCRdb holds only in-frame clones, not every one. That table furnishes V, J and clone size, whereas the DNA furnished D and trimming. The repertoire holds hundreds of thousands of clones, with 80% to 90% as singletons. The TCR was taken from a woman between 40 and 55 years old who had recovered from COVID-19. The gene calls are TRBV19 and TRBJ2-7, with a possible D match to TRBD1 (5 bases). Source material: peripheral blood. The CDR3 sequence: CARKGPTYEQYF. In DNA form, the CDR3 reads TGTGCCAGGAAGGGGCCCACCTACGAGCAGTACTTC.